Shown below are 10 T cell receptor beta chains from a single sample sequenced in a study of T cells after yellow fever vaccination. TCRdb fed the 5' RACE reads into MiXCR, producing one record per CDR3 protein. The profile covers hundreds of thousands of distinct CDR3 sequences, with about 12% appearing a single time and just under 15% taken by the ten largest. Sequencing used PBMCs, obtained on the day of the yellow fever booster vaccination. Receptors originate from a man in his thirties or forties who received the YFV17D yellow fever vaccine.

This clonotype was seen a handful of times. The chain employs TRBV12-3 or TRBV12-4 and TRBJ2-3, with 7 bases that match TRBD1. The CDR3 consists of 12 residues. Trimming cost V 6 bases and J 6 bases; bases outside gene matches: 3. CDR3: CASRKQGDTQYF. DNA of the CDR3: TGTGCCAGCAGAAAACAGGGGGATACGCAGTATTTT.

CDR3 nucleotide sequence: TGCGCCAGCAGCATGGATAGCAATCAGCCCCAGCATTTT. Its protein is CASSMDSNQPQHF. This chain uses TRBV10-2 with TRBJ1-5; no definite D call. This CDR3 is 13 amino acids long. Germline lookup yields CDR1 WSHSY and CDR2 SAAADI. The V end lost 6 bases, the J end lost 0 bases, and 6 bases lay between the germline ends.

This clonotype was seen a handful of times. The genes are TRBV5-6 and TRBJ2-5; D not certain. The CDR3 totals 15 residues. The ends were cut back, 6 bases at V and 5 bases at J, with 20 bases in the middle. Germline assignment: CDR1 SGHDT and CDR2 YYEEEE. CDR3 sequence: CASIFTPGSYETQYF. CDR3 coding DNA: TGTGCCAGCATATTCACCCCCGGGTCGTACGAGACCCAGTACTTC.

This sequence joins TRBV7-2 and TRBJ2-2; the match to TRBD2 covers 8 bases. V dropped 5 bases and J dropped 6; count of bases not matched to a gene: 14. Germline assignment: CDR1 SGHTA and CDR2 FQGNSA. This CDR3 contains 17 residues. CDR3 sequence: CASSPQPGRGPSGELFF. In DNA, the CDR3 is TGTGCCAGCAGCCCCCAACCCGGGAGGGGACCATCCGGGGAGCTGTTTTTT.

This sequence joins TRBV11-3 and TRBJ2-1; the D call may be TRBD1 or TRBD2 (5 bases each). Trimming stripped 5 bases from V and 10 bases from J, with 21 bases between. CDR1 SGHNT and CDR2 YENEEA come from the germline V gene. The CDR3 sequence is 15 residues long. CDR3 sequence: CASSPQGPQGGEQFF. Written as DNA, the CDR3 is TGTGCCAGCAGCCCTCAGGGCCCTCAGGGCGGGGAGCAGTTCTTC.

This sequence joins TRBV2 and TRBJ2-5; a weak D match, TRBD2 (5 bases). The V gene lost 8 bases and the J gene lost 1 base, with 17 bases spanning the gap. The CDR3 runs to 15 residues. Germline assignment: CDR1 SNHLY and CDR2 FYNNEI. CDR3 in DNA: TGTGCCAGCGGGCTTTTGAGGGTCCGCCAAGAGACCCAGTACTTC. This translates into CASGLLRVRQETQYF.

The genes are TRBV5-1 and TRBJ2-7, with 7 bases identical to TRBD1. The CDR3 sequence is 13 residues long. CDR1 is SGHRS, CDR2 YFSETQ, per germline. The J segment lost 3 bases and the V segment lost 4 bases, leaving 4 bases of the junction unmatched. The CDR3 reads CASSADRDYEQYF. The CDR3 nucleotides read TGCGCCAGCAGCGCAGACAGGGACTACGAGCAGTACTTC.

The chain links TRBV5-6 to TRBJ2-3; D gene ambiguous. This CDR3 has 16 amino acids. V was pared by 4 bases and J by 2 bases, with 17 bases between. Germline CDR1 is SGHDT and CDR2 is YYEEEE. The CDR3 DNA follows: TGTGCCAGCAGCCCCAATGGCCAGCGACTCACAGATACGCAGTATTTT. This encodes CASSPNGQRLTDTQYF.

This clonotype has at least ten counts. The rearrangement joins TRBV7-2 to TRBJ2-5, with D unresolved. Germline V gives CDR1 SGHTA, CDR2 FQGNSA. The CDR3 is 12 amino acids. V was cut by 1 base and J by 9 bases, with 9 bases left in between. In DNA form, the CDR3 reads TGTGCCAGCAGCTTAGACCATAAGGCCCAGTACTTC. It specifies CASSLDHKAQYF.

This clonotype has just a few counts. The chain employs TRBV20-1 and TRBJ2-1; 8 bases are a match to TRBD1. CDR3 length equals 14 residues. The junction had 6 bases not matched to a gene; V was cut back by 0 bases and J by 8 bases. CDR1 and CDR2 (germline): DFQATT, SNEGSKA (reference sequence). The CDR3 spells CSARDHAGGDEQFF. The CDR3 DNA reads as TGCAGTGCTAGAGATCATGCAGGGGGCGATGAGCAGTTCTTC.